The entry below gives a single T cell receptor (beta chain) sequence along with its context. No antigen is known for it. These data originate in a study of T cell responses to AZD1222 COVID-19 vaccine. There are 14 residues in the CDR3. V gave up 10 bases and J gave up 3 bases, with 16 bases separating them. CDR1 is LNHDA and CDR2 is SQIVND in the germline V gene (reference sequence). Study conclusions and caveats: Once two AZD1222 doses were given, Spike-specific TCR breadth and depth went up. Vaccine-associated CD4 TCRs spanned spike, dominant at 160-218 and 743-854. Donors, mostly white British, included more females; clonal diversity was possibly underestimated. It was only after the peak T cell response that any repertoires were sampled.

Clones were read by immunoSEQ multiplex PCR, and TCRdb kept only the in-frame ones, dropping some. The table lists 95,000 to 150,000 clones, roughly 92% of them singletons. The chain links TRBV19 to TRBJ1-5; D uncertain. The input for sequencing was peripheral blood, taken on day 0 of AZD1222 vaccination. The TCR sequence derives from an adult in good health. The CDR3 loop is CATTARGNNQPQHF. The CDR3 DNA reads as TGTGCCACTACAGCCCGAGGGAACAATCAGCCCCAGCATTTT. Full variable domain (missing parts from reference TRBV19 and TRBJ1-5): DGGITQSPKYLFRKEGQNVTLSCEQNLNHDAMYWYRQDPGQGLRLIYYSQIVNDFQKGDIAEGYSVSREKKESFPLTVTSAQKNPTAFYLCATTARGNNQPQHFGDGTRLSIL.